The TCR beta chain described here comes from a study of blood T cell repertoires in COVID-19. Study at large: Acute and convalescent COVID-19 samples came from the United States, Italy and Spain. From T cells, B-cell-depleted T cells, or PBMCs came the material, which was cDNA or gDNA.

Germline-derived CDR1 and CDR2 are SGHTA and FQGNSA. The ends lost 5 bases at V and 0 bases at J; junction bases unmatched: 10. This CDR3 is 17 amino acids long. How the authors handled the data: Estimation of nucleated cell counts relied on the amplification of reference gene primers. The method was immunoSEQ multiplex PCR; TCRdb's version includes in-frame clones alone and lacks a portion of them. V, J and clone size are those of that table, while D and trimming were read from the DNA. Of 150,000 to 200,000 clones in the sample, 81% were seen once. Sequenced material: peripheral blood. This sequence joins TRBV7-2 and TRBJ1-3; 7 nucleotides align to TRBD1. The sequence was collected from a woman of 80 years or more with COVID-19, enrolled during active disease. CDR3 sequence: CASSRIGQARSGNTIYF. For the CDR3, the DNA is TGTGCCAGCAGCCGCATCGGACAGGCTCGCTCTGGAAACACCATATATTTT.